This T cell receptor (beta chain) is drawn from a study of T cell responses to AZD1222 COVID-19 vaccine. The study, taken as a whole, reports: Donors were mostly white British, more females; clonal diversity possibly underestimated. Repertoires were obtained only post-peak T cell response. Two AZD1222 administrations were followed by greater Spike-specific TCR breadth and depth. Reportedly, nearly half the spike-specific TCRs target unmutated variant regions.

With V trimmed by 4 bases and J by 8 bases, 15 bases remained unmatched. The CDR3 consists of 16 residues. CDR1 is SGHTA and CDR2 is FQGTGA in the germline V gene. The repertoire was sequenced with immunoSEQ multiplex PCR; TCRdb's copy has only in-frame clones and lacks some. The sample carries more than 75,000 clones, around 93% recorded once. About this clone itself: Antigen specificity is unknown.

The TCR sequence derives from an adult who received the AZD1222 COVID-19 vaccine. The chain recombines TRBV7-3 with TRBJ1-2; TRBD1 matches 8 bases. Sequencing was performed on peripheral blood, taken 28 days after the second AZD1222 dose. The CDR3 reads CASSSWASTGEGGYTF. DNA of the CDR3: TGTGCCAGCAGCTCCTGGGCCTCGACAGGGGAGGGCGGCTACACCTTC. The full variable domain, its missing parts supplied by reference TRBV7-3 and TRBJ1-2, is GAGVSQTPSNKVTEKGKYVELRCDPISGHTALYWYRQSLGQGPEFLIYFQGTGAADDSGLPNDRFFAVRPEGSVSTLKIQRTERGDSAVYLCASSSWASTGEGGYTFGSGTRLTVV.